Listed here are 20 T cell receptor beta chains from one sample, sequenced in a study of OX40 agonist ivuxolimab in advanced cancers. This table comes from immunoSEQ multiplex PCR, and its TCRdb copy is limited to in-frame clones, with some not included. This table holds more than 50,000 clones, approximately 93% found once. The specimen comprised CD4+ or CD8+ T cells sorted from blood, sampled in a trial of the OX40 agonist ivuxolimab. Receptors originate from an adult with an advanced solid tumor such as melanoma, head and neck, liver or kidney cancer.

The V and J genes are TRBV14 and TRBJ1-1; 7 bases are a match to TRBD1. In germline, CDR1 is SGHDN, CDR2 FVKESK. J was trimmed by 0 bases and V by 2 bases; bases with no gene match: 6. This CDR3 contains 16 residues. CDR3 sequence (DNA): TGTGCCAGCAGCCAACTCCGGGACAGCATGAACACTGAAGCTTTCTTT. It specifies CASSQLRDSMNTEAFF.

This chain links TRBV4-1 with TRBJ1-1; TRBD1 agrees at 7 bases. The ends lost 5 bases at V and 5 bases at J; junction bases unmatched: 8. Germline-derived CDR1 and CDR2 are MGHRA and YSYEKL. The CDR3 spans 14 residues. CDR3: CASSDYTGVTEAFF. The CDR3, as DNA: TGCGCCAGCAGCGATTACACAGGGGTGACTGAAGCTTTCTTT.

This rearrangement joins TRBV6-1 to TRBJ2-3; possible D gene TRBD1, 5 bases. CDR1 MNHNS and CDR2 SASEGT come from the germline V gene. Between the trimmed V and J ends, which lost 3 bases and 0 bases, there was a span of 10 bases. The CDR3 spans 15 residues. The CDR3 coding sequence is TGTGCCAGCAGTGACATAGGGGCCAGCACAGATACGCAGTATTTT. This encodes CASSDIGASTDTQYF.

CDR3 sequence: CASSATGGSYEQYF. The CDR3 nucleotides are TGTGCCAGCAGTGCGACAGGGGGCTCCTACGAGCAGTACTTC. The chain employs TRBV27 and TRBJ2-7, with TRBD1 identical over 9 bases. The CDR3 totals 14 residues. Per germline, CDR1 MNHEY and CDR2 SMNVEV (reference sequence). V lost 5 bases and J lost 0; bases outside the gene matches: 2.

The CDR3 DNA sequence: TGTGCCAGCAGTGAAAAAGAAAGTGGCTACACCTTC. It codes for CASSEKESGYTF. V and J are TRBV6-1 and TRBJ1-2; D unresolved. Trimming cost V 2 bases and J 7 bases, with 8 bases left between them. This CDR3 contains 12 residues. Germline V gene data show CDR1 as MNHNS and CDR2 as SASEGT.

The DNA of the CDR3 is TGTGCCAGCAGTGAAAATTGGGGACAGCTCTCTTTCTACACCTTC. This sequence encodes CASSENWGQLSFYTF. This chain uses TRBV6-1 with TRBJ1-2, with 7 positions matching TRBD1. The CDR3 extends over 15 amino acids. Germline-derived CDR1 and CDR2 are MNHNS and SASEGT. V was pared by 2 bases and J by 10 bases, with 13 bases of the junction left unmatched.

This rearrangement joins TRBV5-1 to TRBJ2-1; D remains unclear. The CDR3 has 15 amino acids. Trimming left V 0 bases short and J 8 bases short, with 15 bases between. The germline CDR1 and CDR2 sequences are SGHRS and YFSETQ. CDR3 residues: CASSLVGEVGDEQFF. CDR3 bases: TGCGCCAGCAGCTTGGTGGGCGAGGTGGGCGATGAGCAGTTCTTC.

J is TRBJ2-7 and V is TRBV2, with 9 nucleotides matching TRBD2. Germline CDR1 SNHLY, CDR2 FYNNEI. The CDR3 spans 16 residues. The J segment lost 6 bases and the V segment lost 1 base, leaving 10 bases of the junction unmatched. The DNA of the CDR3 is TGTGCCAGCAGTGAAGGGCGGGGGGGCCGTTCGGCCGAGCAGTACTTC. The encoded protein is CASSEGRGGRSAEQYF.

CDR3 in amino acids: CASSPTGGTSYEQYF. CDR3 sequence (DNA): TGTGCCAGCTCACCTACAGGGGGAACCTCCTACGAGCAGTACTTC. The genes are TRBV18 and TRBJ2-7; 8 bases map to TRBD1. This CDR3 contains 15 residues. CDR1 KGHSH and CDR2 LQKENI come from the germline V gene. J was trimmed by 0 bases and V by 3 bases; bases with no gene match: 4. The whole variable domain, remainder taken from reference TRBV18 and TRBJ2-7, is NAGVMQNPRHLVRRRGQEARLRCSPMKGHSHVYWYRQLPEEGLKFMVYLQKENIIDESGMPKERFSAEFPKEGPSILRIQQVVRGDSAAYFCASSPTGGTSYEQYFGPGTRLTVT.

V usage is TRBV5-6 and J usage is TRBJ2-7, with D perhaps matching TRBD1 or TRBD2 (5 bases each). CDR3 length: 14 amino acids. Germline CDR1 reads SGHDT; CDR2 reads YYEEEE. Trimming left V 4 bases short and J 0 bases short, with 11 bases between. The CDR3 DNA reads as TGTGCCAGCAGCCCCGAGGGGAGCTCCTACGAGCAGTACTTC. It codes for CASSPEGSSYEQYF.

The V and J genes are TRBV6-5 and TRBJ1-2; 7 bases map to TRBD1. The CDR3 has 13 residues. After removal of 6 bases from V and 4 bases from J, the junction contained 5 bases not matched to a gene. Per the germline V gene, CDR1 is MNHEY and CDR2 is SVGAGI. CDR3 amino acids: CASSSGQLYGYTF. CDR3 DNA: TGTGCCAGCAGCTCGGGACAGCTCTATGGCTACACCTTC.

The V call is TRBV13, the J call TRBJ2-1, with 8 nucleotides matching TRBD2. Germline V gene sequence: CDR1 PRHDT, CDR2 FYEKMQ (reference sequence). Trimming removed 4 bases from V and 1 base from J; junction bases left unmatched: 9. The CDR3 is 17 residues long. CDR3: CASSCKSSGESYNEQFF. In DNA, the CDR3 is TGTGCCAGCAGCTGCAAGAGTAGCGGGGAATCCTACAATGAGCAGTTCTTC.

The rearrangement uses TRBV10-3 and TRBJ1-1; 11 nucleotides line up with TRBD1. Trimming at V came to 0 bases and at J to 1 base, leaving 4 bases not matched to a gene. Germline CDR1 reads ENHRY; CDR2 reads SYGVKD. The CDR3 is made up of 17 amino acids. The CDR3 sequence: CAISESGTGGGNTEAFF. CDR3 nucleotide sequence: TGTGCCATCAGTGAGTCAGGGACAGGGGGAGGGAACACTGAAGCTTTCTTT.

This clone has only a few counts. CDR3 DNA: TGTGCCAGCAGCCCCACCGACAGGGGGCAGAGCGAGCAGTACTTC. Encoded protein: CASSPTDRGQSEQYF. The V and J genes are TRBV7-6 and TRBJ2-7, with TRBD1 matching over 10 bases. The germline V gene encodes CDR1 SGHVS and CDR2 FNYEAQ. The V gene end was trimmed by 5 bases and the J gene end by 6 bases; junction bases not matched to a gene: 10. There are 15 residues in the CDR3. Variable domain in full (rest from reference TRBV7-6 and TRBJ2-7): GAGVSQSPRYKVTKRGQDVALRCDPISGHVSLYWYRQALGQGPEFLTYFNYEAQQDKSGLPNDRFSAERPEGSISTLTIQRTEQRDSAMYRCASSPTDRGQSEQYFGPGTRLTVT.

The rearrangement links TRBV12-5 to TRBJ1-3; TRBD1 matches at 9 bases. From germline, CDR1 is LGHNT and CDR2 FRNRAP. Germline trimming cut 6 bases from V and 2 bases from J; bases unmatched to any gene: 8. The CDR3 runs 16 residues. CDR3 in amino acids: CASGPGQGMAGNTIYF. In nucleotides, the CDR3 is TGTGCTAGTGGCCCGGGACAGGGTATGGCTGGAAACACCATATATTTT.

The rearrangement links TRBV19 to TRBJ2-1; 11 positions agree with TRBD2. The V segment lost 8 bases and the J segment 6 bases; nucleotides outside the gene matches: 12. The CDR3 loop spans 16 amino acids. Per the germline V gene, CDR1 is LNHDA and CDR2 is SQIVND (reference sequence). As DNA, the CDR3 is TGTGCCAGTCTACCTCTAGCGGGGGGAACGGCCAATGAGCAGTTCTTC. This gives the protein CASLPLAGGTANEQFF.

J is TRBJ1-1 and V is TRBV7-8; D gene unclear. Between the trimmed V and J ends, which lost 1 base and 4 bases, there was a span of 7 bases. Germline lookup yields CDR1 SGHVS and CDR2 FQNEAQ. This CDR3 region has 13 residues. The CDR3 DNA reads as TGTGCCAGCAGCTTAGGGGCAGCCACTGAAGCTTTCTTT. Translation gives CASSLGAATEAFF.

In DNA form, the CDR3 reads TGTGCCAGCTCACCGGTGGGACTTTCGAACACCGGGGAGCTGTTTTTT. The encoded protein is CASSPVGLSNTGELFF. The chain has TRBV18 and TRBJ2-2; D is perhaps TRBD2 (6 bases). The CDR3 loop spans 16 amino acids. Germline CDR1 reads KGHSH; CDR2 reads LQKENI. The V end lost 3 bases, the J end lost 0 bases, and 11 bases lay between the germline ends.

The chain uses TRBV27 and TRBJ1-1; D remains ambiguous. Deletions cut 2 bases from V and 2 bases from J, with 6 bases between. CDR1 MNHEY and CDR2 SMNVEV come from the germline V gene (reference sequence). The CDR3 totals 13 residues. CDR3 amino acids: CASSLQGNTEAFF. In nucleotides, the CDR3 is TGTGCCAGCAGTTTACAAGGAAACACTGAAGCTTTCTTT.

The chain has TRBV5-6 and TRBJ2-1; a weak D match, TRBD1 (5 bases). The CDR3 is 14 amino acids. From germline, CDR1 is SGHDT and CDR2 YYEEEE. Trimming pared 2 bases from V and 6 bases from J, leaving 12 bases between. The CDR3 sequence is CASSLRGWVNEQFF. DNA of the CDR3: TGTGCCAGCAGCTTAAGGGGTTGGGTCAATGAGCAGTTCTTC.